This TCR beta chain was documented in a study of beta chain features in type 1 diabetes. With 0 bases removed from V and 3 bases from J, the gap between germline ends came to 11 bases. The CDR3 extends over 16 amino acids. The germline CDR1 and CDR2 sequences are LNHNV and YYDKDF (reference sequence). Investigators reverse transcribed all isolated RNA, so they sequenced expressed TCRB transcripts. Measured with immunoSEQ multiplex PCR; TCRdb has only the in-frame clones, and not every one. The data contain around 320,000 clones, 12% to 15% of them singletons. This clone has a handful of counts. The origin of this receptor is a man younger than 40 in good health. The J gene is TRBJ2-2, the V gene TRBV15; maybe TRBD1 (6 bases). The sample comprised central memory CD4+ T cells from blood. This chain's CDR3 is CATSRDRDTYTGELFF. CDR3 in DNA: TGTGCCACCAGCAGAGACCGGGACACTTACACCGGGGAGCTGTTTTTT.